These 23 T cell receptor beta chains came from one sample sequenced in a study of CD8+CD57+ T cells in acquired aplastic anemia. Profiling that covered TCR beta VDJ and CDR3 relied on genomic DNA as its template. From the reads, TCRdb called clonotypes with MiXCR, one entry per CDR3 protein. In the table there are about 110,000 distinct CDR3 sequences, about half of which are singletons. Sequenced input: sorted CD4+, CD8+, or CD8+CD57+ T cells (not recorded which) from PBMCs. These receptors were taken from a human donor in good health, serving as a control.

This clonotype came up once. V gene TRBV29-1 combines with J gene TRBJ2-1; D possibly corresponds to TRBD1 (5 bases). This CDR3 is 12 amino acids long. Germline CDR1 and CDR2: SQVTM and ANQGSEA. Trimming took off 2 bases at V and 14 bases at J, with 16 bases between the two ends. This CDR3 reads CSVETRQHLEFF. CDR3 DNA sequence: TGCAGCGTTGAAACCCGACAGCACCTCGAGTTCTTC.

This clonotype occurred once. This sequence joins TRBV12-3 or TRBV12-4 and TRBJ2-5, with D unclear. This CDR3 has 10 amino acids. With 8 bases removed from V and 6 bases from J, the gap between germline ends came to 7 bases. CDR3 residues: CASLVQTQYF. The CDR3 region has the DNA TGTGCCAGCCTCGTTCAGACCCAGTACTTC.

The rearrangement uses TRBV19 and TRBJ2-1, with D perhaps matching TRBD2 (5 bases). Germline CDR1 is LNHDA and CDR2 is SQIVND (reference sequence). The CDR3 loop spans 15 amino acids. V was clipped by 3 bases and J by 2 bases, with 11 bases between them. The CDR3 DNA sequence: TGTGCCAGTAGTATTCTGGGGAGCCCCTACAATGAGCAGTTCTTC. Protein sequence: CASSILGSPYNEQFF.

The table lists this clonotype with a few counts. The genes are TRBV10-3 and TRBJ2-7; 8 bases match TRBD1. J gave up 6 bases and V 6 bases, and 4 bases lay outside the gene matches. CDR1 and CDR2 (germline): ENHRY, SYGVKD. The CDR3 sequence is 12 residues long. The CDR3 here is CAIRDRVGEQYF. The CDR3 nucleotides are TGTGCCATCAGGGACAGGGTCGGCGAGCAGTACTTC.

DNA of the CDR3: TGTGCCAGCAGTGAAGCCGCAGGGAACGGCTACACCTTC. Protein sequence: CASSEAAGNGYTF. The chain links TRBV6-1 to TRBJ1-2; D might be TRBD1 (5 bases). This CDR3 has 13 residues. CDR1 and CDR2 from the germline V gene are MNHNS and SASEGT. V lost 0 bases to trimming and J lost 8 bases, with 10 bases between them.

This clonotype came up many times. The J gene is TRBJ2-1, the V gene TRBV14; D not resolved. This CDR3 has 16 residues. V lost 0 bases to trimming and J lost 3 bases, with 12 bases between them. Germline CDR1 is SGHDN and CDR2 is FVKESK. CDR3 sequence (DNA): TGTGCCAGCAGCCAAGAATTAGGTGTCAACTACAATGAGCAGTTCTTC. Translating gives CASSQELGVNYNEQFF.

The gene calls are TRBV2 and TRBJ2-7; a weak D match, TRBD2 (6 bases). Germline CDR1 reads SNHLY; CDR2 reads FYNNEI. Trimming stripped 5 bases from V and 4 bases from J, with 15 bases between. This CDR3 comprises 14 residues. The CDR3 nucleotides are TGTGCCAGCAGTTCGACTAGTTTCACTTACGAGCAGTACTTC. It translates to CASSSTSFTYEQYF.

The J gene is TRBJ2-7, the V gene TRBV15; a weak D match, TRBD2 (6 bases). CDR1 is LNHNV, CDR2 YYDKDF, per germline (reference sequence). Trimming took off 3 bases at V and 4 bases at J, with 16 bases between the two ends. This CDR3 has 15 amino acids. CDR3 sequence reads: CATSSGRGNEYEQYF. CDR3 nucleotide sequence: TGTGCCACCAGCAGCGGACGGGGGAACGAATACGAGCAGTACTTC.

This clonotype was observed once. A read error may produce the germline difference seen at one junction end. The chain combines TRBV13 with TRBJ2-3; D is possibly TRBD2 (5 bases). The CDR3 length is 15 residues. Germline CDR1 PRHDT, CDR2 FYEKMQ (reference sequence). The CDR3 reads CASSVGSTSTDTQYF. DNA of the CDR3: TGTGCCAGCAGCGTAGGGAGTACTAGCACAGATACGCAGTATTTT.

V gene TRBV20-1 combines with J gene TRBJ1-2, with D uncertain. The germline V gene has CDR1 DFQATT and CDR2 SNEGSKA (reference sequence). V was trimmed by 8 bases and J by 4 bases, leaving 11 bases between them. There are 11 residues in the CDR3. CDR3 sequence (DNA): TGCAGTTTGACTGAGGTCTATGGCTACACCTTC. This encodes CSLTEVYGYTF.

There are many counts of this clonotype. This may arise from a read error, as a much more abundant clone is one base away. The CDR3 sequence: CSIVTGEFAEAFF. The DNA of the CDR3 is TGCAGCATTGTTACAGGGGAGTTCGCTGAAGCTTTCTTT. The rearrangement links TRBV29-1 to TRBJ1-1; TRBD1 matches at 7 bases. This CDR3 contains 13 residues. V lost 8 bases, J lost 6 bases, and 12 bases stayed unmatched. CDR1 is SQVTM, CDR2 ANQGSEA, per germline.

The rearrangement joins TRBV2 to TRBJ1-1; D gene unclear. Trimming shortened V by 2 bases and J by 1 base, and 5 bases separated the two germline ends. The CDR3 loop spans 13 amino acids. Looked up from germline, CDR1 is SNHLY and CDR2 is FYNNEI. Here the CDR3 reads CASSEYQNTEAFF. The CDR3 DNA sequence: TGTGCCAGCAGTGAATACCAGAACACTGAAGCTTTCTTT.

The V gene is TRBV24-1, the J gene TRBJ2-5; 7 bases map to TRBD2. The V gene's germline CDR1 is KGHDR and CDR2 SFDVKD. Trimming at V came to 5 bases and at J to 4 bases, leaving 6 bases not matched to a gene. The length of the CDR3 is 14 residues. The CDR3 sequence: CATSGAGFSETQYF. As DNA, the CDR3 is TGTGCCACCAGTGGAGCGGGGTTCTCAGAGACCCAGTACTTC.

This clonotype was seen only a few times. The CDR3 spells CASRHSSETLRDEQFF. DNA for the CDR3: TGTGCCAGCAGGCATTCGAGTGAAACCTTAAGAGATGAGCAGTTCTTC. The chain recombines TRBV3-1 with TRBJ2-1, with D uncertain. Germline V gives CDR1 LGHDT, CDR2 YNNKEL (reference sequence). This CDR3 comprises 16 residues. The germline V and J ends were trimmed by 6 bases and 8 bases, with 23 bases remaining between them.

The chain is built from TRBV19 and TRBJ1-5; the D gene is possibly TRBD1 (6 bases). This CDR3 is 15 amino acids long. Deletions cut 8 bases from V and 3 bases from J, with 17 bases between. CDR1 and CDR2 from the germline V gene are LNHDA and SQIVND (reference sequence). The CDR3 region is CASGDGQFSNQPQHF. The CDR3 nucleotides read TGTGCCAGTGGGGACGGACAGTTTTCCAATCAGCCCCAGCATTTT.

This clonotype is a singleton in its sample. V usage is TRBV20-1 and J usage is TRBJ2-7; D not resolved. The CDR3 loop spans 13 amino acids. Germline assignment: CDR1 DFQATT and CDR2 SNEGSKA (reference sequence). Trimming took 1 base from V and 3 from J, leaving 10 bases between them. The CDR3, as DNA: TGCAGTGCTAGAGCGGCCGACCGCTACGAGCAGTACGTC. Translating gives CSARAADRYEQYV.

The chain has TRBV19 and TRBJ2-1, with 7 bases that match TRBD1. In germline, CDR1 is LNHDA, CDR2 SQIVND (reference sequence). CDR3 size: 13 residues. The J segment lost 8 bases and the V segment lost 5 bases, leaving 6 bases of the junction unmatched. This CDR3 reads CASSAQGRDEQFF. CDR3 bases: TGTGCCAGTAGTGCACAGGGGCGGGATGAGCAGTTCTTC.

The V and J genes are TRBV10-3 and TRBJ1-6, with D perhaps TRBD1 (5 bases). V gave up 8 bases and J gave up 7 bases, with 9 bases separating them. Germline V gene sequence: CDR1 ENHRY, CDR2 SYGVKD. This CDR3 has 12 amino acids. Here the CDR3 reads CAIAGPNSPLHF. DNA for the CDR3: TGTGCCATCGCGGGACCCAATTCACCCCTCCACTTT.

CDR3 amino acids: CASSLRTGQETQYF. CDR3 nucleotides: TGCGCCAGCAGCTTGAGGACAGGGCAAGAGACCCAGTACTTC. V is TRBV5-1 and J is TRBJ2-5; TRBD1 aligns across 8 bases. This CDR3 comprises 14 residues. CDR1 and CDR2 from the germline V gene are SGHRS and YFSETQ. The V gene end was trimmed by 1 base and the J gene end by 2 bases; junction bases not matched to a gene: 1.

This clonotype turned up a few times. CDR3 sequence: CASSVGKSTEAFF. The CDR3 DNA is TGTGCCAGCAGTGTGGGTAAGTCCACTGAAGCTTTCTTT. V is TRBV25-1 and J is TRBJ1-1; no reliable D call. The CDR3 is 13 residues long. Trimming took 4 bases from V and 4 from J, leaving 10 bases between them. Germline CDR1 MGHDK, CDR2 SYGVNS. The full variable domain, with the rest looked up from reference TRBV25-1 and TRBJ1-1, is EADIYQTPRYLVIGTGKKITLECSQTMGHDKMYWYQQDPGMELHLIHYSYGVNSTEKGDLSSESTVSRIRTEHFPLTLESARPSHTSQYLCASSVGKSTEAFFGQGTRLTVV.

Remarks on this clonotype: A read error may produce the germline difference seen at one junction end. The CDR3 loop reads CASSWVGPYEQYF. The CDR3 DNA reads TGTGCCAGCAGTTGGGTCGGTCCCTACGAGCAGTACTTC. The chain is built from TRBV24-1 and TRBJ2-7; D uncertain. The CDR3 is made up of 13 amino acids. From germline, CDR1 is KGHDR and CDR2 SFDVKD.

This clonotype was counted many times. The J gene is TRBJ2-3, the V gene TRBV9; no reliable D call. There are 13 residues in the CDR3. Germline lookup yields CDR1 SGDLS and CDR2 YYNGEE. Between the trimmed V and J ends, which lost 3 bases and 4 bases, there was a span of 9 bases. The DNA of the CDR3 is TGTGCCAGCAGCGCCCGGCTAGCAGATACGCAGTATTTT. Residues: CASSARLADTQYF.

By share of the sample, this clonotype is large. V and J are TRBV9 and TRBJ2-7, with a weak D call TRBD1 (6 bases). CDR1 SGDLS and CDR2 YYNGEE come from the germline V gene. V was cut by 4 bases and J by 1 base, with 15 bases left in between. This CDR3 contains 15 residues. In nucleotides, the CDR3 is TGTGCCAGCAGCCCCCTGGGGGACATATCCTACGAGCAGTACTTC. Translating gives CASSPLGDISYEQYF.